A selection of T cell receptor beta chains follows, all from one sample in a study of identical twins. Each CDR3 protein gets one entry after TCRdb re-called the 5' RACE reads with MiXCR. The sample comprises around 1.7 million distinct CDR3 sequences, around 29% of which are singletons, and around 0.3% rests with the top ten. Source material: cord blood. All receptors derive from a newborn girl in good health. Both conserved end residues are part of each CDR3. The D gene is left open where the match is weak.

J gene | D gene | V gene | CDR3 length | CDR3 protein
TRBJ1-1 | NA | TRBV5-5 | 14 | CASSSGSGRTEAFF
TRBJ2-5 | NA | TRBV2 | 14 | CASSVGPGEETQYF
TRBJ1-6 | NA | TRBV12-3/TRBV12-4 | 15 | CASTPRQHGNSPLHF
TRBJ2-3 | NA | TRBV27 | 15 | CASSAWKGSTDTQYF
TRBJ2-3 | NA | TRBV6-6 | 14 | CASRKKTSTDTQYF
TRBJ1-6 | NA | TRBV28 | 17 | CASRTMGRSSYNSPLHF
TRBJ1-2 | NA | TRBV3-1 | 17 | CASSQVGVIWNNYGYTF
TRBJ2-5 | NA | TRBV4-2 | 15 | CASSHLLSKVETQYF
TRBJ1-6 | TRBD1 | TRBV5-1 | 14 | CASSKGAVYSPLHF
TRBJ1-2 | TRBD1 | TRBV5-1 | 16 | CASSSLQGSANYGYTF
TRBJ2-3 | TRBD2 | TRBV5-1 | 18 | CASSFIKHSGGSTDTQYF
TRBJ1-2 | TRBD1 | TRBV25-1 | 16 | CASSGPGQGVNYGYTF
TRBJ2-3 | TRBD2 | TRBV29-1 | 14 | CSVESSGKRDTQYF
TRBJ2-1 | TRBD2 | TRBV7-2 | 17 | CASSPALAGYSYNEQFF
TRBJ2-2 | NA | TRBV4-2 | 17 | CASSQDQSSMDTGELFF
TRBJ1-4 | NA | TRBV12-3/TRBV12-4 | 14 | CASSRDRLWEKLFF
TRBJ2-1 | NA | TRBV2 | 12 | CASSETGTLQFF
NA | NA | TRBV20-1 | 12 | CSADLSYNEQYF
TRBJ2-3 | NA | TRBV11-2 | 16 | CASSLRGPRPTDTQYF
TRBJ2-1 | NA | TRBV20-1 | 15 | CSATPDTPPRNEQFF
TRBJ2-5 | TRBD1 | TRBV20-1 | 13 | CSAMTGGRETQYF
TRBJ2-1 | TRBD2 | TRBV7-2 | 16 | CASSPRTSDASHEQFF
TRBJ2-7 | TRBD2 | TRBV2 | 15 | CASTDGGFSSYEQYF
TRBJ2-1 | TRBD2 | TRBV20-1 | 17 | CSARGTSGSSGYNEQFF
TRBJ2-1 | TRBD2 | TRBV3-1 | 15 | CASSQEGPRTSPQFF
TRBJ2-7 | TRBD1 | TRBV20-1 | 15 | CSELGPGQASYEQYF
TRBJ1-1 | NA | TRBV21-1 | 11 | CASSEGIEAFF
TRBJ1-2 | TRBD1 | TRBV29-1 | 16 | CSVARPGQGSPYGYTF
TRBJ1-2 | TRBD1 | TRBV9 | 15 | CASSGDRGANYGYTF
TRBJ1-5 | NA | TRBV30 | 12 | CAWSSGSQPQHF
TRBJ1-1 | TRBD1 | TRBV9 | 15 | CASSRIQGAYTEAFF
TRBJ2-4 | TRBD2 | TRBV19 | 16 | CASSIGRGVAKNIQYF
TRBJ2-7 | NA | TRBV5-1 | 14 | CASSLMRDSLEQYF
TRBJ1-2 | NA | TRBV12-3/TRBV12-4 | 14 | CASSLTGSPYGCTF
TRBJ2-3 | NA | TRBV5-4 | 14 | CASSRWTGTDTQYF
TRBJ2-7 | NA | TRBV20-1 | 13 | CSAFIRERNEQYF
TRBJ1-5 | TRBD1 | TRBV28 | 16 | CASSLDGTGSYQPHHF
TRBJ2-3 | NA | TRBV28 | 16 | CASSLPNRAFTDTQYF
TRBJ2-5 | NA | TRBV7-2 | 13 | CASSLGLKETQYF
TRBJ1-2 | NA | TRBV20-1 | 11 | CSAGGNYGYTF
TRBJ2-7 | TRBD1 | TRBV2 | 14 | CASSVQGNAYEQYF
TRBJ2-5 | NA | TRBV6-6 | 15 | CASSFTQGFQETQYF
TRBJ1-1 | TRBD1 | TRBV12-3/TRBV12-4 | 16 | CASFRDRGPLNTEAFF
TRBJ2-7 | NA | TRBV29-1 | 13 | CSVRPGGSYEQYF
TRBJ1-2 | TRBD1 | TRBV5-1 | 14 | CASSPTQGGDGYTF
TRBJ2-1 | NA | TRBV4-1 | 16 | CASSLNPGTSYNEQFF
TRBJ2-7 | TRBD2 | TRBV5-6 | 14 | CASSRRTSGSEQYF
TRBJ1-1 | NA | TRBV29-1 | 13 | CSVEALMNTEAFF
TRBJ1-6 | TRBD1 | TRBV27 | 16 | CASTYRGRSYNSPLHF
TRBJ1-5 | TRBD1 | TRBV12-3/TRBV12-4 | 12 | CASKQGGQPQHF
TRBJ2-1 | TRBD2 | TRBV27 | 16 | CASSHSRLADNNEQFF
TRBJ2-3 | TRBD2 | TRBV4-2 | 21 | CASSRRDGGLAGGASTDTQYF